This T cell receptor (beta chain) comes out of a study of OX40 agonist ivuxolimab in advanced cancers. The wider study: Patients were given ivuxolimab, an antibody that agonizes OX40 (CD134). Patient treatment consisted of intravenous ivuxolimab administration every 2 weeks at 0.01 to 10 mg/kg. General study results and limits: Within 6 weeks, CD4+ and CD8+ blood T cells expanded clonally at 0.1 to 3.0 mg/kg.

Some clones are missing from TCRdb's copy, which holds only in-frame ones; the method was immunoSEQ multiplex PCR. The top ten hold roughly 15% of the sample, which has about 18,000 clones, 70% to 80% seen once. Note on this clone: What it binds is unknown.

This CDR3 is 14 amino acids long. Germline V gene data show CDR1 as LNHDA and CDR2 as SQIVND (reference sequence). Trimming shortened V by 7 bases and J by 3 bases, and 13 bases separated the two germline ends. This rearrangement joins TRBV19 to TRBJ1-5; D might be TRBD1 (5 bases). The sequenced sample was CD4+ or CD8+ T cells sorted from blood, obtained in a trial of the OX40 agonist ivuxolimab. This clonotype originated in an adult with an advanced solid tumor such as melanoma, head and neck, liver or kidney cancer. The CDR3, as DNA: TGTGCCAGTAAGTACGGGACGGCCAATCAGCCCCAGCATTTT. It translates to CASKYGTANQPQHF.